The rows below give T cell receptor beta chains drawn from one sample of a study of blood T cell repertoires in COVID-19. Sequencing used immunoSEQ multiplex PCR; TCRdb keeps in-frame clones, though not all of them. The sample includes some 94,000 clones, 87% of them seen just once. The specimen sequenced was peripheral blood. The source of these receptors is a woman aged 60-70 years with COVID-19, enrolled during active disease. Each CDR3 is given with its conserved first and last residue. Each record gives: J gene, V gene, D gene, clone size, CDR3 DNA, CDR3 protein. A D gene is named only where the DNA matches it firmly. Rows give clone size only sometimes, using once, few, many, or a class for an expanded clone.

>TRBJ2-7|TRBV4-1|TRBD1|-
TGCGCCAGCAGGCGGGACAGGGGCTACGAGCAGTACTTC
CASRRDRGYEQYF
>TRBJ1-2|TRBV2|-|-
TGTGCCAGCAGTGAAGAGGGGGAAACTGCCTACACCTTC
CASSEEGETAYTF
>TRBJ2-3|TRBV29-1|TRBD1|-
TGCAGCGCGACAGGGTTAACTAGCACAGATACGCAGTATTTT
CSATGLTSTDTQYF
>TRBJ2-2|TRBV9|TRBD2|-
TGTGCCAGCAGCGCTAGCGGGGAGAACACCGGGGAGCTGTTTTTT
CASSASGENTGELFF
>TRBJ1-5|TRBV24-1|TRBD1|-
TGTGCCACCAGTGACCCGACAGGGTATCAGCCCCAGCATTTT
CATSDPTGYQPQHF
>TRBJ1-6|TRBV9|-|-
TGTGCCAGCAGCGTAGGTCTGGTGGGAGGATCCTATAATTCACCCCTCCACTTT
CASSVGLVGGSYNSPLHF
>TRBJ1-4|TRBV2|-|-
TGTGCCAGCAGAACAGACAGGAATAATGAAAAACTGTTTTTT
CASRTDRNNEKLFF
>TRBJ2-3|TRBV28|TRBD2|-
TGTGCCAGCAGTCCCCGGACTAGTTTTAGGCGGGATACGCAGTATTTT
CASSPRTSFRRDTQYF
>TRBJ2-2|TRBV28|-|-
TGTGCCAGCACCTCTATGGGCAGGCAGGGTCCCGGGGAGCTGTTTTTT
CASTSMGRQGPGELFF
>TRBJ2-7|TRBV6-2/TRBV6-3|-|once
TGTGCCAGCAGTTACCTGGAGCTCCGATTCTACGAGCAGTACTTC
CASSYLELRFYEQYF
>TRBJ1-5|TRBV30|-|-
TGTGCCTGGAGTTCAGGGTACAATCAGCCCCAGCATTTT
CAWSSGYNQPQHF
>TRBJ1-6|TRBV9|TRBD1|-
TGTGCCAGCAGCGGGGGACAGAAAAGGGGTTCACCCCTCCACTTT
CASSGGQKRGSPLHF
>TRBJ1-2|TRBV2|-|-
TGTGCCAGCAGTGAATTTGCGTTATATGGCTACACCTTC
CASSEFALYGYTF
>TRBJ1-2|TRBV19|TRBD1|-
TGTGCCAGTAGTAGGGGGACAGCTAACTATGGCTACACCTTC
CASSRGTANYGYTF
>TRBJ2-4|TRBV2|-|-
TGTGCCAGCAGTGTTGATTCGGGCATTCAGTACTTC
CASSVDSGIQYF
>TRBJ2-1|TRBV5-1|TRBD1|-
TGCGCCAGCAGCTACGACAGGGTGAATGAGCAGTTCTTC
CASSYDRVNEQFF
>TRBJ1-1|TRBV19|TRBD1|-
TGTGCCAGTGAACCGGGACAGGGGGCCACTGAAGCTTTCTTT
CASEPGQGATEAFF
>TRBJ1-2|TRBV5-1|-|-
TGCGCCAGCAGCTTGTCACCAGGGAACTATGGCTACACCTTC
CASSLSPGNYGYTF
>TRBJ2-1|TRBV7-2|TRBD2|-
TGTGCCAGCAGCAGCGGGACTAGCGGGGGGTACAATGAGCAGTTCTTC
CASSSGTSGGYNEQFF
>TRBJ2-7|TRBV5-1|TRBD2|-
TGCGCCAGCAGCTTCCTAGCGGGGGGTTCCTACGAGCAGTACTTC
CASSFLAGGSYEQYF
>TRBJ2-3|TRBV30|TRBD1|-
TGTGCCTGGATATCGGGACAGGGGTACACAGATACGCAGTATTTT
CAWISGQGYTDTQYF
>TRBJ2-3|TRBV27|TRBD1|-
TGTGCCAGCAGTAGAGGGGGCGTTGGTTTTGTTGATACGCAGTATTTT
CASSRGGVGFVDTQYF
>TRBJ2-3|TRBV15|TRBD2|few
TGTGCCACCACCCGTTTGCACGGGGGGGCAGATACGCAGTATTTT
CATTRLHGGADTQYF
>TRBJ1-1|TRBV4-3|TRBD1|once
TGCGCCAGCAGCCTGGACAGGGGTGTAACTGAAGCTTTCTTT
CASSLDRGVTEAFF
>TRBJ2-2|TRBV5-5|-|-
TGTGCCGGGGGACAACAAAGCACCGGGGAGCTGTTTTTT
CAGGQQSTGELFF
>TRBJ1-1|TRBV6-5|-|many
TGTGCCAGCAGACAGACATCAGGGCGGACTGAAGCTTTCTTT
CASRQTSGRTEAFF
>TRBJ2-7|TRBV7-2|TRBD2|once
TGTGCCAGCAGCGTGGGACTAGCGGGTGGCTACGAGCAGTACTTC
CASSVGLAGGYEQYF
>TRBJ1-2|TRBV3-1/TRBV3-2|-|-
TGTGCCAGCAGCCAAGGACAGGTTCGGAACTATGGCTACACCTTC
CASSQGQVRNYGYTF
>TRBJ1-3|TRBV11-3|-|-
TGTGCCAGCAGCCCCCGGGGAAACACCATATATTTT
CASSPRGNTIYF
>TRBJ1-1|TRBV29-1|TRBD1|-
TGCAGCGCGCCAACAGGGGACAAGAGCACTGAAGCTTTCTTT
CSAPTGDKSTEAFF
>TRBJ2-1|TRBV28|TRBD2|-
TGTGCCAGCAGCCGGGGGGACTTGAGCTCCTACAATGAGCAGTTCTTC
CASSRGDLSSYNEQFF
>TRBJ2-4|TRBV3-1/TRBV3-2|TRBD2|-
TGTGCCAGCAGCCCTACTAGCGTCAAAAACATTCAGTACTTC
CASSPTSVKNIQYF
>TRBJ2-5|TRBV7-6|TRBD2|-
TGTGCCAGCAGCTACCGGACTAGCCTCGGGCTAGAGACCCAGTACTTC
CASSYRTSLGLETQYF
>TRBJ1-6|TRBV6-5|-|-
TGTGCCAGCACCGGGTACTATAATTCACCCCTCCACTTT
CASTGYYNSPLHF
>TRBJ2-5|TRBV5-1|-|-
TGCGCCAGCAGCTTGGTTCGGAGACAAGAGACCCAGTACTTC
CASSLVRRQETQYF
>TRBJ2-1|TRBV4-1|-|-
TGCGCCAGCAGCCAAGATCCCGCGAGACAGGCATACAATGAGCAGTTCTTC
CASSQDPARQAYNEQFF
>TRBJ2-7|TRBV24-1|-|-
TGTGCCACCAGTGACAAGGACAGTTACGAGCAGTACTTC
CATSDKDSYEQYF
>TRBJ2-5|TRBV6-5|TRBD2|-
TGTGCCAGCAGTCCCCTAGCGGGGGCGGGGGAGACCCAGTACTTC
CASSPLAGAGETQYF
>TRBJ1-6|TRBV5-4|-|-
TGTGCCAGCAGCTTGGGGCAATATAATTCACCCCTCCACTTT
CASSLGQYNSPLHF
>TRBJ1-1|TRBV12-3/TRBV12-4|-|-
TGTGCCAGCACCCCCCAGGGAGGGACTGAAGCTTTTTTT
CASTPQGGTEAFF
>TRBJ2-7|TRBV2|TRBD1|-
TGTGCCAGCAGTGAAGGGGGGGGACAGGGGATCTACGAGCAGTACTTC
CASSEGGGQGIYEQYF
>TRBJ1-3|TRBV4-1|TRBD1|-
TGCGCCAGCAGCCAAGTACAGGGGGCTTGGAACACCATATATTTT
CASSQVQGAWNTIYF
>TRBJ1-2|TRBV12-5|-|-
TGTGCTAGTGGTCCCCAGACAGGCAACTATGGCTACACCTTC
CASGPQTGNYGYTF
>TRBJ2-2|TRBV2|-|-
TGTGCCAGCAGTGGGGACACGACAAACACCGGGGAGCTGTTTTTT
CASSGDTTNTGELFF
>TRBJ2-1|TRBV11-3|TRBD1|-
TGTGCCAGCAGCTTAGGGGACAGACGGATCAATGAGCAGTTCTTC
CASSLGDRRINEQFF
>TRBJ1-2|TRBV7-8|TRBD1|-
TGTGCCAGCAGCTCCACAGGGGTTTATGGCTACACCTTC
CASSSTGVYGYTF
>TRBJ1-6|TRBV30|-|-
TGTGCCTGGAGTAAACAGGGCCGGGCACCCCTCCACTTT
CAWSKQGRAPLHF
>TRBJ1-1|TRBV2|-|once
TGTGCCAGCAGCAAGGGAGGGCGAGACACTGAAGCTTTCTTT
CASSKGGRDTEAFF
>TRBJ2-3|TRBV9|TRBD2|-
TGTGCCAGCAGTAGGCGGGGGTCTCGCACAGATACGCAGTATTTT
CASSRRGSRTDTQYF
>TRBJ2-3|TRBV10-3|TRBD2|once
TGTGCCATCAGGAGCGGGGGCCGATATAGCACAGATACGCAGTATTTT
CAIRSGGRYSTDTQYF
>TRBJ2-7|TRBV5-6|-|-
TGTGCCAGCAGCCCCCGGGACACCTCCTACGAGCAGTACTTC
CASSPRDTSYEQYF
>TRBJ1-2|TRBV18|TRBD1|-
TGTGCCAGCTCAGGACAGGGAAGGGGAGGCTACACCTTC
CASSGQGRGGYTF
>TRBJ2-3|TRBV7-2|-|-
TGTGCCAGCAGCTCGAGCCCCACAGATACGCAGTATTTT
CASSSSPTDTQYF
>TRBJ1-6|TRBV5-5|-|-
TGTGCCAGCAGCTTACAGTACGGCTCCTATAATTCACCCCTCCACTTT
CASSLQYGSYNSPLHF
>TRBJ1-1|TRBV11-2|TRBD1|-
TGTGCCAGCAGCTTGGACAGGGGTGGAACTGAAGCTTTCTTT
CASSLDRGGTEAFF